The 5 T cell receptor beta chains listed next were all sequenced from one sample in a study of cytomegalovirus exposure and HLA in healthy donors. Both 60 Vbeta primers and 13 Jbeta primers went into the PCR. Sequenced by immunoSEQ multiplex PCR; TCRdb stores in-frame clones only, minus some. Among 150,000 to 200,000 clones listed, roughly 80% were seen once. The sequenced material came from PBMCs. The receptor set was obtained from a man aged 18 to 35 in good health and CMV-seronegative.

The chain couples TRBV7-8 to TRBJ2-3, with 14 nucleotides matching TRBD2. V shed 1 base, J shed 2 bases, and the junction held 2 bases outside the gene matches. The CDR3 runs 17 residues. CDR1 and CDR2 (germline): SGHVS, FQNEAQ. The CDR3 bases are TGTGCCAGCAGCTTAGGACTAGCGGGAGGGTTCACAGATACGCAGTATTTT. This codes for CASSLGLAGGFTDTQYF.

The V call is TRBV18, the J call TRBJ1-1, with TRBD1 as a possible D gene (5 bases). The CDR3 spans 13 residues. Germline V CDR1 and CDR2: KGHSH, LQKENI. The V and J ends lost 4 bases and 7 bases respectively, with 13 bases between them. CDR3 sequence (DNA): TGTGCCAGCTCACTCGACAGAGAAATTGAAGCTTTCTTT. Protein: CASSLDREIEAFF.

The chain is built from TRBV4-2 and TRBJ2-5; 9 positions match TRBD2. This CDR3 has 14 amino acids. The junction had 1 base not matched to a gene; V was cut back by 1 base and J by 4 bases. Germline loops: CDR1 LGHNA, CDR2 YNFKEQ. The CDR3 DNA reads as TGTGCCAGCAGCCAAGGGACTAGCGTAGAGACCCAGTACTTC. Translated, it gives CASSQGTSVETQYF.

The chain links TRBV19 to TRBJ1-2, with D unresolved. Germline V CDR1 and CDR2: LNHDA, SQIVND (reference sequence). V lost 3 bases and J 0 bases, leaving 8 bases between the germline ends. This CDR3 contains 14 residues. CDR3 residues: CASSMGTPNYGYTF. DNA for the CDR3: TGTGCCAGTAGTATGGGCACCCCTAACTATGGCTACACCTTC.

This clone occurred a few times. The chain employs TRBV19 and TRBJ2-7; perhaps TRBD1 as D (6 bases). This CDR3 has 13 amino acids. The germline V gene has CDR1 LNHDA and CDR2 SQIVND (reference sequence). The germline V and J ends were trimmed by 6 bases and 4 bases, with 13 bases remaining between them. The CDR3 region has the DNA TGTGCCAGTAGCGCCAGGGGCCTATACGAGCAGTACTTC. It is translated as CASSARGLYEQYF.